The 13 T cell receptor beta chains below come from one sample, sequenced in a study of shared clonotypes between healthy human individuals. Profiled with immunoSEQ multiplex PCR; TCRdb holds only in-frame clones, not every one. The data contain about 2.4 million clones, 93% of them singletons. Sequencing was performed on naive CD4+ T cells from PBMCs. Subset noted: CD45RA+ positively selected. These receptors all come from a man between 18 and 35 years old in good health. Some clones in this sample may be carry-over from other donors' samples.

V usage is TRBV28 and J usage is TRBJ2-5, with 10 bases matching TRBD1. The V segment lost 7 bases and the J segment 2 bases; nucleotides outside the gene matches: 1. Germline CDR1 and CDR2: MDHEN and SYDVKM. This CDR3 spans 13 amino acids. The CDR3 loop reads CASTDRGQETQYF. The DNA for the CDR3 is TGTGCCAGCACGGACAGGGGGCAAGAGACCCAGTACTTC.

A single count supports this clone. The J gene is TRBJ1-2, the V gene TRBV10-3; D perhaps matches TRBD1 (6 bases). The CDR3 is 14 amino acids. Germline CDR1 is ENHRY and CDR2 is SYGVKD. Deletions cut 7 bases from V and 5 bases from J, with 17 bases between. The CDR3 DNA follows: TGTGCCATCACTGCCACAGGGATTGGATATGGCTACACCTTC. It yields the protein CAITATGIGYGYTF.

The chain combines TRBV6-5 with TRBJ2-5; no definite D call. Germline V gives CDR1 MNHEY, CDR2 SVGAGI. V shed 4 bases and J shed 5 bases, with 8 bases lying between them. The CDR3 extends over 12 amino acids. The CDR3 DNA follows: TGTGCCAGCAGTTTCCCGAGCGAGACCCAGTACTTC. Its protein product is CASSFPSETQYF.

The chain links TRBV5-3 to TRBJ1-2; D is possibly TRBD1 (5 bases). TRBV5-3 is labeled an ORF, and its function is uncertain. V lost 1 base and J 0 bases, leaving 19 bases between the germline ends. This CDR3 comprises 18 residues. This chain's CDR3 is CARSLLVLDKIANYGYTF. As DNA, the CDR3 is TGTGCCAGAAGCTTGTTGGTTCTGGACAAAATTGCTAACTATGGCTACACCTTC.

V usage is TRBV28 and J usage is TRBJ1-1; 11 bases match TRBD1. CDR3 length equals 15 residues. Losses at the gene ends were 5 bases for V and 8 bases for J; bases not matched to a gene: 10. Germline assignment: CDR1 MDHEN and CDR2 SYDVKM. CDR3 sequence (DNA): TGTGCCAGCAGTGGGGGGACAGGGGGAAGTCAAGAAGCTTTCTTT. This encodes CASSGGTGGSQEAFF.

V is TRBV11-2 and J is TRBJ2-7; TRBD1 agrees at 7 bases. The CDR3 has 14 amino acids. V gave up 5 bases and J gave up 3 bases; unmatched junction bases: 7. The V gene's germline CDR1 is SGHAT and CDR2 FQNNGV. CDR3 region: CASSLLGQDYEQYF. The CDR3, as DNA: TGTGCCAGCAGCCTCTTAGGACAGGACTACGAGCAGTACTTC.

The rearrangement links TRBV5-4 to TRBJ2-1, with D unclear. Germline CDR1 is SGHNT and CDR2 is YYREEE (reference sequence). The V gene lost 1 base and the J gene lost 10 bases, with 21 bases spanning the gap. This CDR3 comprises 16 residues. CDR3 residues: CASSLPPDATPREQFF. CDR3 bases: TGTGCCAGCAGCTTGCCGCCGGACGCAACGCCCAGGGAGCAGTTCTTC.

The genes are TRBV9 and TRBJ2-1; 9 nucleotides match TRBD2. The germline CDR1 and CDR2 sequences are SGDLS and YYNGEE. CDR3 length: 15 residues. The V gene end was trimmed by 0 bases and the J gene end by 7 bases; junction bases not matched to a gene: 5. The CDR3 loop reads CASSVGGRASNEQFF. As DNA, the CDR3 is TGTGCCAGCAGCGTAGGCGGGAGGGCCAGTAATGAGCAGTTCTTC.

This chain connects TRBV30 to TRBJ2-2, with D perhaps given as TRBD1 or TRBD2 (6 bases each). This CDR3 contains 14 residues. With 4 bases removed from V and 3 bases from J, the gap between germline ends came to 12 bases. Per the germline V gene, CDR1 is GTSNPN and CDR2 is SVGIG (reference sequence). As DNA, the CDR3 is TGTGCCTGGATGGGGGGCGGTTACACCGGGGAGCTGTTTTTT. Amino acids: CAWMGGGYTGELFF.

The CDR3: CSASGANVLTF. The CDR3 nucleotides are TGCAGCGCCTCTGGGGCCAACGTCCTGACTTTC. This chain links TRBV29-1 with TRBJ2-6; D is unclear. V lost 7 bases to trimming and J lost 0 bases, with 1 base between them. CDR1 SQVTM and CDR2 ANQGSEA come from the germline V gene. CDR3 length equals 11 residues.

The chain recombines TRBV5-1 with TRBJ2-5, with TRBD1 as a possible D gene (5 bases). V lost 1 base and J lost 3, with 10 bases in between. The germline gives CDR1 SGHRS, CDR2 YFSETQ. The CDR3 covers 14 residues. The CDR3 DNA follows: TGCGCCAGCAGCTTGTCTCTAGGGGAAGAGACCCAGTACTTC. Translation gives CASSLSLGEETQYF.

This chain connects TRBV5-1 to TRBJ2-1; 7 positions agree with TRBD2. Germline loops: CDR1 SGHRS, CDR2 YFSETQ. The CDR3 length is 15 residues. V lost 5 bases to trimming and J lost 8 bases; unmatched junction nucleotides: 13. In DNA form, the CDR3 reads TGCGCCAGCAGACTTCTAGCGGAGCCCCCCCATGAGCAGTTCTTC. It is translated as CASRLLAEPPHEQFF.

The chain carries TRBV11-2 and TRBJ1-1; 10 nucleotides agree with TRBD1. CDR1 SGHAT and CDR2 FQNNGV come from the germline V gene. The CDR3 totals 14 residues. The V gene end was trimmed by 5 bases and the J gene end by 4 bases; junction bases not matched to a gene: 4. The CDR3 coding sequence is TGTGCCAGCAGCGGTTGGACAGGGGGCACTGAAGCTTTCTTT. Protein product: CASSGWTGGTEAFF.